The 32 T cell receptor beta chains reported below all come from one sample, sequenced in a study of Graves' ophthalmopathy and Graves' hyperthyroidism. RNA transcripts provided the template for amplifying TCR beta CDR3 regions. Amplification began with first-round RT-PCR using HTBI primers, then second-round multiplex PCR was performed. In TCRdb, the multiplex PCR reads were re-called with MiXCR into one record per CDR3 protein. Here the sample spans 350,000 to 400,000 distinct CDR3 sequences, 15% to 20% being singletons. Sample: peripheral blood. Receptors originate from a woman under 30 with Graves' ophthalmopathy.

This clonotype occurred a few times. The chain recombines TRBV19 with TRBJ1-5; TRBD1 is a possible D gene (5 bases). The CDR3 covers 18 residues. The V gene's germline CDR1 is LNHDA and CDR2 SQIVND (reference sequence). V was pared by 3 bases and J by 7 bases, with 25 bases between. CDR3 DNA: TGTGCCAGTAGTATTCTTTTTCCGCGGCCTGGGGGAGGACAGCCCCAGCATTTT. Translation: CASSILFPRPGGGQPQHF.

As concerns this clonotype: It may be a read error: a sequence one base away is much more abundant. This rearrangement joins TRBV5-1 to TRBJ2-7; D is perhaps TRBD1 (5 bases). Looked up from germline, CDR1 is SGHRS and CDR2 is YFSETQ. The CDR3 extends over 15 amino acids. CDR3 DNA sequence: TGCGCCAGCAGCTTGGTCACTGGGGCCACCTACAAGCAGTACTTC. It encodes CASSLVTGATYKQYF. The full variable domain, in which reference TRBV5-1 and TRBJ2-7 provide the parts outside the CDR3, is KAGVTQTPRYLIKTRGQQVTLSCSPISGHRSVSWYQQTPGQGLQFLFEYFSETQRNKGNFPGRFSGRQFSNSRSEMNVSTLELGDSALYLCASSLVTGATYKQYFGPGTRLTVT.

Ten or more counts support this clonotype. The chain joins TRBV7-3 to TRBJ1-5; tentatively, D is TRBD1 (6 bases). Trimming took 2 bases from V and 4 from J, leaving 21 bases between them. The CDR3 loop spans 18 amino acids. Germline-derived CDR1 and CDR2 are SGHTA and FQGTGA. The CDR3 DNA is TGTGCCAGCAGCTTAGTTTGCGACCGATCAGGGGTAAATCAGCCCCAGCATTTT. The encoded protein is CASSLVCDRSGVNQPQHF.

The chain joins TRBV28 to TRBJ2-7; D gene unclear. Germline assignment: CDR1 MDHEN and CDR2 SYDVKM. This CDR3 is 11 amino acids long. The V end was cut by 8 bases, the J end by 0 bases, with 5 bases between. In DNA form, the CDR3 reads TGTGCCAGCGTCGGCTCCTACGAGCAGTACTTC. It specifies CASVGSYEQYF.

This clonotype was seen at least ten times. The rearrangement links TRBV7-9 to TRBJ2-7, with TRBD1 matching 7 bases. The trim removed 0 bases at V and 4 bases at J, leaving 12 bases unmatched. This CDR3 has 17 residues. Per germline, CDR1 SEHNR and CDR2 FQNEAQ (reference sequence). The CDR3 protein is CASSLAGKPGGRYEQYF. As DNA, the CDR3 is TGTGCCAGCAGCTTAGCGGGGAAACCAGGGGGTCGGTACGAGCAGTACTTC.

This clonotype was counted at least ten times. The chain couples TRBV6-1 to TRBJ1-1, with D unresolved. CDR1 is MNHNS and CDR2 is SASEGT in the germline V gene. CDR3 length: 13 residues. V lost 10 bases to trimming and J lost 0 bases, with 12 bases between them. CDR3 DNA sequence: TGTGCCACCCTTCTCACGGTGAACACTGAAGCTTTCTTT. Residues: CATLLTVNTEAFF.

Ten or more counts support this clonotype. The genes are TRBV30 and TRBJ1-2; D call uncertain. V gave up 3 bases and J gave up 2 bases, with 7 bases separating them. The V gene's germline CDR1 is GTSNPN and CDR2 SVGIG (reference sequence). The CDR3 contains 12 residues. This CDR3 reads CAWRQANYGYTF. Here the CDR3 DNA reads TGTGCCTGGAGGCAGGCCAACTATGGCTACACCTTC.

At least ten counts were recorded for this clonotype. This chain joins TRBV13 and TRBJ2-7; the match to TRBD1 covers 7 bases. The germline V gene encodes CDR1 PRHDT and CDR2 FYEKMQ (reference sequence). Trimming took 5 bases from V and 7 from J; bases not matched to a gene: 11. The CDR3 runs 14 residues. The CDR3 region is CASSPRQGDREQYF. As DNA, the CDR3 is TGTGCCAGCAGCCCGCGACAGGGAGATAGAGAGCAGTACTTC.

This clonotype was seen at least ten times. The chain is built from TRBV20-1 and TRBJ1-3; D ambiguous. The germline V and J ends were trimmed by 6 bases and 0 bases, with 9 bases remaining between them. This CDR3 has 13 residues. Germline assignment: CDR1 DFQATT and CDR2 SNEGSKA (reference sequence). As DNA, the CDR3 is TGCAGTGCCCTCCGGCTCTCTGGAAACACCATATATTTT. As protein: CSALRLSGNTIYF.

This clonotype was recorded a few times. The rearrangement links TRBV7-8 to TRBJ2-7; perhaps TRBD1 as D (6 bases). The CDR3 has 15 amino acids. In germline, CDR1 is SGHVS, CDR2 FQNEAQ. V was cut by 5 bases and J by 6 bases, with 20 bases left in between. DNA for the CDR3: TGTGCCAGCAGCCCCCGGACAGAGGTCTCAGTCGAGCAGTACTTC. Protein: CASSPRTEVSVEQYF.

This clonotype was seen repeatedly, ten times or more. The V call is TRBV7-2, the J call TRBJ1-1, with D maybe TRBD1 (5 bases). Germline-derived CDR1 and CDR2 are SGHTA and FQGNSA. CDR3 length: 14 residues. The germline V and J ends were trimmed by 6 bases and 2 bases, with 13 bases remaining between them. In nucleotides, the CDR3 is TGTGCCAGCAGTCAGACAGCGGTAAACACTGAAGCTTTCTTT. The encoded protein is CASSQTAVNTEAFF.

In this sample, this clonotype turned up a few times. The CDR3 loop is CASSPRSPGLQTMNTEAFF. As DNA, the CDR3 is TGTGCCAGCAGCCCCCGATCGCCGGGCCTCCAAACCATGAACACTGAAGCTTTCTTT. The chain couples TRBV11-2 to TRBJ1-1, with D uncertain. CDR3 length: 19 amino acids. V lost 5 bases, J lost 0 bases, and 25 bases lay in between. Germline V CDR1 and CDR2: SGHAT, FQNNGV.

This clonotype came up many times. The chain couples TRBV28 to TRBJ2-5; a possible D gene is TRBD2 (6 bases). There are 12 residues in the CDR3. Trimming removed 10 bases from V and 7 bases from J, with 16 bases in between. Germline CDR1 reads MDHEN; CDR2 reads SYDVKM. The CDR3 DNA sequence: TGTGCCAACCCTTCCGGGAGCGGGACCCAGTACTTC. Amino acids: CANPSGSGTQYF. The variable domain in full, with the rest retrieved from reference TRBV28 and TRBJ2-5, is DVKVTQSSRYLVKRTGEKVFLECVQDMDHENMFWYRQDPGLGLRLIYFSYDVKMKEKGDIPEGYSVSREKKERFSLILESASTNQTSMYLCANPSGSGTQYFGPGTRLLVL.

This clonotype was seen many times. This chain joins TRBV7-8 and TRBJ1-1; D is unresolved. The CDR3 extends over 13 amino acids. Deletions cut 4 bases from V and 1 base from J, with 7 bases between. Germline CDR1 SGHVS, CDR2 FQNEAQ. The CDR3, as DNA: TGTGCCAGCAGCTCCCCAGGGAACACTGAAGCTTTCTTT. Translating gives CASSSPGNTEAFF.

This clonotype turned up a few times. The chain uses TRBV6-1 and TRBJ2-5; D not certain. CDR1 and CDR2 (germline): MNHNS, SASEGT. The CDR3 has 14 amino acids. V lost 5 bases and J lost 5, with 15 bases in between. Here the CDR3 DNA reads TGTGCCAGCAGTCTATGGCAGAAGATGGAGACCCAGTACTTC. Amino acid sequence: CASSLWQKMETQYF.

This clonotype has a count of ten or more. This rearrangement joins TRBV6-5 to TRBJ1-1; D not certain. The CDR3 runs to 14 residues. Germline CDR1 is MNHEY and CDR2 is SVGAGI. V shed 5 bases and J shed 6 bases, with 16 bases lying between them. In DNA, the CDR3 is TGTGCCAGCAGTCGTCGATCGGGGTCCGCTGAAGCTTTCTTT. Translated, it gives CASSRRSGSAEAFF.

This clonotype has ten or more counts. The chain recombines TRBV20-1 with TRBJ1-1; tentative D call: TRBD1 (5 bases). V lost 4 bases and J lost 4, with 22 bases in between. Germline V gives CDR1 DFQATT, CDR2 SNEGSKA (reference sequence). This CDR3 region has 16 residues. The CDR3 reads CSAIGRVEQSGTEAFF. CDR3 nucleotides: TGCAGTGCTATCGGCAGGGTAGAGCAGTCAGGCACTGAAGCTTTCTTT.

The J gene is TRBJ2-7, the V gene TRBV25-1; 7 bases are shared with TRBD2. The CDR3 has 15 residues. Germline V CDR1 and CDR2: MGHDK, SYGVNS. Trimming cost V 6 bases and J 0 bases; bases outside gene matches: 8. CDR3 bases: TGTGCCAGCAGCGGCCCGACTAGCAACTCCTACGAGCAGTACTTC. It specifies CASSGPTSNSYEQYF.

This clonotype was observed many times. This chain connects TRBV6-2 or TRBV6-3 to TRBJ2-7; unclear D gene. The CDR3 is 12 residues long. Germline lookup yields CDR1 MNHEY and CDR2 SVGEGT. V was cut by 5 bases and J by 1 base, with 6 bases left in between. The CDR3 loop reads CASSRISYEQYF. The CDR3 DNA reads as TGTGCCAGCAGTCGCATATCCTACGAGCAGTACTTC.

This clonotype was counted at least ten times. This CDR3 is CATRGGASYEQYF. The CDR3, as DNA: TGTGCCACCCGCGGGGGGGCCTCCTACGAGCAGTACTTC. This rearrangement joins TRBV24-1 to TRBJ2-7, with TRBD2 identical over 9 bases. Germline V gives CDR1 KGHDR, CDR2 SFDVKD. The CDR3 sequence is 13 residues long. The V and J ends lost 9 bases and 0 bases, in that order; junction bases with no gene match: 2.

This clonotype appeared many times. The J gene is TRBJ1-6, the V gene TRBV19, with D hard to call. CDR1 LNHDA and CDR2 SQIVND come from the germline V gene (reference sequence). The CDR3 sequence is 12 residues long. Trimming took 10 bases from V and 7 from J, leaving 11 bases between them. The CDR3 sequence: CATSLGNSPLHF. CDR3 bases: TGTGCCACCTCACTCGGGAATTCACCCCTCCACTTT.

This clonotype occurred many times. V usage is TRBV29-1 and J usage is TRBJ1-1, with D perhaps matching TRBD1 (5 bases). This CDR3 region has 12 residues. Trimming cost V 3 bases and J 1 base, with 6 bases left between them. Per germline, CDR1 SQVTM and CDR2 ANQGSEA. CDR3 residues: CSVEGGNTEAFF. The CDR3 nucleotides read TGCAGCGTTGAGGGGGGGAACACTGAAGCTTTCTTT.

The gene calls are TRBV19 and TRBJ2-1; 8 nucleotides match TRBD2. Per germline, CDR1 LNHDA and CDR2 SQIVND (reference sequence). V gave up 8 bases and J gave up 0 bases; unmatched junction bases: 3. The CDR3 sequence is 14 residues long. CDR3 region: CASESGSSYNEQFF. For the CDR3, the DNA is TGTGCCAGTGAAAGCGGGAGCTCCTACAATGAGCAGTTCTTC.

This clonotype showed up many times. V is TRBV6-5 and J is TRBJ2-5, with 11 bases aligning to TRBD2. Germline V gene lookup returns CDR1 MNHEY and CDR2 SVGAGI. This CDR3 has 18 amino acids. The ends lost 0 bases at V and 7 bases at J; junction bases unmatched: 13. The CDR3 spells CASSYSRLAGGSAGTQYF. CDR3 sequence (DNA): TGTGCCAGCAGTTACTCGAGGCTAGCGGGGGGTTCCGCGGGGACCCAGTACTTC.

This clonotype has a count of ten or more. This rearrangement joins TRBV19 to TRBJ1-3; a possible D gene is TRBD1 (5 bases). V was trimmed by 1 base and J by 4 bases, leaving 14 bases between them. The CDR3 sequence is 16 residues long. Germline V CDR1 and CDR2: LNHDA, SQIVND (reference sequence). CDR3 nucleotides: TGTGCCAGTAGTATAGTAGGCGGCGGGACGGGAAACACCATATATTTT. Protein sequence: CASSIVGGGTGNTIYF.

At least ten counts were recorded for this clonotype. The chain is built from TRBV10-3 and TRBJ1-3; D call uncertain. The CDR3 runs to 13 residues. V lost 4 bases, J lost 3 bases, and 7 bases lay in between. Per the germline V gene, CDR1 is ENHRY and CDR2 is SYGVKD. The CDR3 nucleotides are TGTGCCATCAGTGTGTCGGTTGGAAACACCATATATTTT. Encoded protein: CAISVSVGNTIYF.

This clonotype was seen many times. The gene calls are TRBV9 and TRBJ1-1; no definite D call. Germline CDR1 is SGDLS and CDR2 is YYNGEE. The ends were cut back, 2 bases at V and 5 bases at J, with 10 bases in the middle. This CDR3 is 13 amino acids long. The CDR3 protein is CASSVGGWTEAFF. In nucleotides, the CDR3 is TGTGCCAGCAGCGTTGGAGGTTGGACTGAAGCTTTCTTT. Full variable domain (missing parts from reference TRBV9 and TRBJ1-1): DSGVTQTPKHLITATGQRVTLRCSPRSGDLSVYWYQQSLDQGLQFLIQYYNGEERAKGNILERFSAQQFPDLHSELNLSSLELGDSALYFCASSVGGWTEAFFGQGTRLTVV.

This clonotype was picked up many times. The CDR3 nucleotides read TGTGCCAGCAGCTTATCTGGGGGAGAACAGCCCCAGCATTTT. Amino acid sequence: CASSLSGGEQPQHF. This chain uses TRBV7-9 with TRBJ1-5, with D perhaps matching TRBD1 (5 bases). CDR1 and CDR2 (germline): SEHNR, FQNEAQ (reference sequence). CDR3 length: 14 residues. V dropped 2 bases and J dropped 7 bases, with 12 bases sitting between them.

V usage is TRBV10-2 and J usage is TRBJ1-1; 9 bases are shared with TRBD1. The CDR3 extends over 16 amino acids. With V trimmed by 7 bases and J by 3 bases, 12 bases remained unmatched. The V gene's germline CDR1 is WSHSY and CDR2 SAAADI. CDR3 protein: CASMGNRGLRDTEAFF. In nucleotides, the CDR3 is TGCGCCAGCATGGGGAACAGGGGGCTTAGGGACACTGAAGCTTTCTTT.

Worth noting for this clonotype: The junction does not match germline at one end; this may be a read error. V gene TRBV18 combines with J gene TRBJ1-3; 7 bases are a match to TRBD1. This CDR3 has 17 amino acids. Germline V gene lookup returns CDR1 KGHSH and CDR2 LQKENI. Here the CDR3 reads CASSPLTTGTPGNTTYF. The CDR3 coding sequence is TGTGCCAGCTCACCACTCACGACAGGGACCCCTGGAAACACCACATATTTT.

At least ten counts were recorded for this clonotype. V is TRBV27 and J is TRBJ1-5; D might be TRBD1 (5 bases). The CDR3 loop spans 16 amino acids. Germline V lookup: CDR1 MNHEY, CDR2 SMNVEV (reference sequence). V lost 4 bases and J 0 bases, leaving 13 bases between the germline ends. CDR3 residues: CASSSRQIYSNQPQHF. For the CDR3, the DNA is TGTGCCAGCAGTTCTCGACAGATTTATAGCAATCAGCCCCAGCATTTT.

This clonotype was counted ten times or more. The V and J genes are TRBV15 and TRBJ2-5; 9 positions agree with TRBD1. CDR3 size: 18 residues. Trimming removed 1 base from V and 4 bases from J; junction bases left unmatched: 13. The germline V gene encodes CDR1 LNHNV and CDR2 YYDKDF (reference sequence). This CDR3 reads CATSRALPGQGVGETQYF. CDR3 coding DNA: TGTGCCACCAGCAGAGCCTTGCCGGGACAGGGTGTCGGAGAGACCCAGTACTTC.